This T cell receptor beta chain is drawn from a study of cytotoxic CD8 clonotypes in ibrutinib-treated CLL (dated by TCRdb to 2020 to 2022). About the study as a whole: In this cohort, around 15 patients were treatment-naive and about a dozen were relapsed/refractory, while 17 to 18 had unmutated IGHV. An average of roughly 270,000 productive templates and approximately 91,000 productive rearrangements was obtained per sample. Cryopreserved peripheral blood mononuclear cells were obtained prior to treatment, at the time of response, and at either disease progression or sustained remission. Partial responses were observed in 24 patients and complete responses in 2; after a median follow-up of 68 months, remission was maintained in 14 patients and progression was observed in roughly twelve. Response samples were taken after a median of around 13 months on treatment, ranging from about 6 to 40 months. Longitudinal samples were obtainable from about 30% of the 86 participants in the trial. What the research found in general, with its limitations: Sampling times were not matched between sustained-remission and progressing patients, and lymph node repertoires were not studied. At ibrutinib response clonality went up, during sustained remission it held steady, and at progression it dropped back toward baseline. Public clonotypes were rare and either shrank or stayed stable during treatment, and the rise in clonality at ibrutinib response reflected expansion of private clonotypes. Baseline clonality was found to be higher than that of age-matched healthy donors and was strongly correlated with circulating CD8+ T-cell counts.

Points on this clone: Its antigen specificity is not known. No much larger clone is present one base from it, and per-base qualities are unavailable.

On a MiSeq, deep resolution sequencing aimed for a depth between 1 in 1 million and 1 in 200,000 T cells, with each clonotype covered approximately 10x on average. The immunoSEQ hsTCRB Kit was used to generate the TCR beta libraries. The source study handled its data this way. Data were analyzed with ImmunoSEQ Data Assistant and ImmunoSEQ Analyzer, with V, D and J genes assigned per IMGT definitions. Clonality was computed as one minus normalized Shannon entropy of productive rearrangement frequencies, ranging from 0 to 1. Public clonotype analysis was restricted to overrepresented clonotypes comprising at least 0.05% of each patient's repertoire. Repertoires from some twelve age-matched healthy donors in immuneACCESS were used as clonality controls. Sourced from immuneACCESS, this table was stored by TCRdb with only in-frame sequences that have V and J called. A share of the clones is absent; for the studies checked, an unresolved V gene accounts for under half, and the remainder has no known explanation. That table gives V, J and clone size, and the DNA gave D and trimming. A total of tens of thousands of clones appear in this sample, about three quarters of them only once. Around 7.7% of the sample belongs to the ten largest clones.

CDR3 length: 15 amino acids, cysteine to phenylalanine. Kept here is only the CDR3 DNA, which spans 45 bases and is read in frame from base 1. From a lookup of the germline V gene (reference sequence), CDR1 and CDR2 are LNHDA and SQIVND. V loses 4 bases, J loses 0 bases, and the germline ends lie 10 bases apart. For TCR beta library preparation, 1.5 to 2 micrograms of genomic DNA was extracted from cryopreserved PBMCs. High-throughput TCR beta sequencing was performed on longitudinal blood samples from CLL patients receiving ibrutinib monotherapy. The patients were enrolled in a single-center, open-label phase 2 trial of ibrutinib monotherapy.

The rearrangement joined TRBV19 to TRBJ2-1; the D gene could be either TRBD1 or TRBD2, each agreeing at 5 bases. This receptor was identified in a human donor with chronic lymphocytic leukemia. The source material was PBMCs, sampled before ibrutinib treatment. The DNA reads TGTGCCAGTAGTAATCCAGGGAGCTCCTACAATGAGCAGTTCTTC. The resulting protein is CASSNPGSSYNEQFF.